The next 17 T cell receptor beta chains were all read from a single sample in a study of STAT5B mutations in CD4+ large granular lymphocyte leukemia. Libraries were prepared by immunoSEQ multiplex PCR; TCRdb keeps only in-frame clonotypes and omits some of them. The sample lists fewer than 40,000 clones, more than 65% occurring once. Sequences were obtained from CD4+ T cells from blood buffy coats. Source of these receptors: a human donor in good health.

The chain employs TRBV4-1 and TRBJ2-2, with 9 bases matching TRBD1. This CDR3 spans 17 amino acids. V lost 0 bases and J lost 2; bases outside the gene matches: 4. The germline gives CDR1 MGHRA, CDR2 YSYEKL. DNA of the CDR3: TGCGCCAGCAGCCAAGATCGGACAGGGGCTAACACCGGGGAGCTGTTTTTT. Residues: CASSQDRTGANTGELFF.

This chain connects TRBV18 to TRBJ2-7, with 9 positions matching TRBD1. CDR1 is KGHSH and CDR2 is LQKENI in the germline V gene. J was trimmed by 4 bases and V by 4 bases; bases with no gene match: 5. This CDR3 contains 14 residues. The chain's CDR3 is CASSRRDRVYEQYF. CDR3 sequence (DNA): TGTGCCAGCTCACGGCGGGACAGGGTGTACGAGCAGTACTTC.

This clone was seen once. The chain has TRBV6-5 and TRBJ2-1; D might be TRBD1 (6 bases). Trimming left V 2 bases short and J 7 bases short, with 15 bases between. The germline CDR1 and CDR2 sequences are MNHEY and SVGAGI. The CDR3 covers 15 residues. DNA for the CDR3: TGTGCCAGCAGTTACGCCCAGGGGATTATGAATGAGCAGTTCTTC. Protein product: CASSYAQGIMNEQFF.

The chain is built from TRBV9 and TRBJ2-1; D might be TRBD2 (5 bases). Germline V lookup: CDR1 SGDLS, CDR2 YYNGEE. The CDR3 spans 12 residues. The germline V and J ends were trimmed by 0 bases and 8 bases, with 6 bases remaining between them. CDR3 DNA: TGTGCCAGCAGCGTAGACGGGGATGAGCAGTTCTTC. This encodes CASSVDGDEQFF.

The chain recombines TRBV10-3 with TRBJ1-5, with 8 positions matching TRBD1. The V segment lost 10 bases and the J segment 6 bases; nucleotides outside the gene matches: 11. The CDR3 is 14 amino acids. Germline CDR1 is ENHRY and CDR2 is SYGVKD. The CDR3 protein is CATQGAQGTQPQHF. CDR3 DNA: TGTGCCACCCAGGGGGCGCAGGGGACTCAGCCCCAGCATTTT.

This clone was recorded only once. J is TRBJ1-3 and V is TRBV18; 7 positions match TRBD1. Looked up from germline, CDR1 is KGHSH and CDR2 is LQKENI. The CDR3 runs 14 residues. The V gene end was trimmed by 2 bases and the J gene end by 4 bases; junction bases not matched to a gene: 2. CDR3 amino acids: CASSPGTDGNTIYF. The CDR3 region has the DNA TGTGCCAGCTCACCAGGGACAGACGGAAACACCATATATTTT.

The table lists this clone with a few counts. V is TRBV2 and J is TRBJ2-7, with D unclear. The CDR3 spans 11 residues. Germline V lookup: CDR1 SNHLY, CDR2 FYNNEI. V was pared by 2 bases and J by 9 bases, with 8 bases between. The CDR3 DNA reads as TGTGCCAGCAGTGAACTTATTTGGCAGTACTTC. Translating it yields CASSELIWQYF.

This clone was observed a handful of times. V and J are TRBV5-8 and TRBJ1-1; D ambiguous. The germline gives CDR1 SGHTS, CDR2 YDEGEE. Trimming left V 4 bases short and J 1 base short, with 8 bases between. The CDR3 contains 13 residues. CDR3 sequence (DNA): TGTGCCAGCAGCAAGAACACGAACACTGAAGCTTTCTTT. Amino acid sequence: CASSKNTNTEAFF.

The V gene is TRBV18, the J gene TRBJ2-7; D remains unclear. Trimming stripped 1 base from V and 0 bases from J, with 10 bases between. Germline-derived CDR1 and CDR2 are KGHSH and LQKENI. The CDR3 is made up of 15 amino acids. DNA of the CDR3: TGTGCCAGCTCACCACTTCAGCAGAGCTCCTACGAGCAGTACTTC. It yields the protein CASSPLQQSSYEQYF.

The CDR3 loop reads CASSERGGNEKLFF. The CDR3 coding sequence is TGTGCCAGCAGTGAAAGGGGTGGGAATGAAAAACTGTTTTTT. The chain couples TRBV25-1 to TRBJ1-4; possible D gene TRBD1, 5 bases. Germline values: CDR1 MGHDK, CDR2 SYGVNS. With 2 bases removed from V and 5 bases from J, the gap between germline ends came to 9 bases. The CDR3 covers 14 residues. Variable domain in full (rest from reference TRBV25-1 and TRBJ1-4): EADIYQTPRYLVIGTGKKITLECSQTMGHDKMYWYQQDPGMELHLIHYSYGVNSTEKGDLSSESTVSRIRTEHFPLTLESARPSHTSQYLCASSERGGNEKLFFGSGTQLSVL.

The chain links TRBV6-1 to TRBJ1-6; TRBD1 might be the D (6 bases). Looked up from germline, CDR1 is MNHNS and CDR2 is SASEGT. This CDR3 spans 14 amino acids. The ends were cut back, 5 bases at V and 10 bases at J, with 15 bases in the middle. The CDR3: CASSPQGSGSPLHF. The CDR3 nucleotides are TGTGCCAGCAGTCCACAGGGATCCGGATCACCCCTCCACTTT.

This chain connects TRBV30 to TRBJ1-4; possibly TRBD1 for D (6 bases). CDR1 and CDR2 (germline): GTSNPN, SVGIG (reference sequence). The CDR3 extends over 15 amino acids. The germline V and J ends were trimmed by 2 bases and 1 base, with 11 bases remaining between them. The CDR3 is CAWSSTGLTNEKLFF. The DNA of the CDR3 is TGTGCCTGGAGTAGTACAGGGTTAACTAATGAAAAACTGTTTTTT.

This clone was detected once. The chain's CDR3 is CASSRTSENTGELFF. CDR3 coding DNA: TGTGCCAGCAGTCGGACTAGCGAGAACACCGGGGAGCTGTTTTTT. This rearrangement joins TRBV5-4 to TRBJ2-2, with 9 bases fitting TRBD2. CDR1 and CDR2 from the germline V gene are SGHNT and YYREEE (reference sequence). The CDR3 totals 15 residues. V lost 5 bases and J lost 1; bases outside the gene matches: 3.

This clone showed up just once. The rearrangement joins TRBV6-1 to TRBJ2-2, with D unclear. Germline-derived CDR1 and CDR2 are MNHNS and SASEGT. The CDR3 covers 14 residues. Trimming removed 8 bases at V and 1 base at J, with 11 bases between. The CDR3 spells CASFNYRNTGELFF. For the CDR3, the DNA is TGTGCCAGCTTCAACTACCGGAACACCGGGGAGCTGTTTTTT.

The chain uses TRBV7-9 and TRBJ2-1, with D perhaps assigned TRBD1 or TRBD2 (5 bases each). CDR1 SEHNR and CDR2 FQNEAQ come from the germline V gene (reference sequence). V was clipped by 4 bases and J by 6 bases, with 22 bases between them. The CDR3 has 17 residues. In DNA, the CDR3 is TGTGCCAGCAGCTCGAACCCCGGGACCCTCTCGTTCAATGAGCAGTTCTTC. Its translation: CASSSNPGTLSFNEQFF.

The chain combines TRBV6-1 with TRBJ1-2; D is unclear. The CDR3 is 14 residues long. Per the germline V gene, CDR1 is MNHNS and CDR2 is SASEGT. V was cut by 0 bases and J by 10 bases, with 15 bases left in between. The CDR3, as DNA: TGTGCCAGCAGTGAAGCAGGGCCCGCTGGGATCTACACCTTC. Protein product: CASSEAGPAGIYTF.

In DNA form, the CDR3 reads TGTGCCAGCAGTGGAGTGGGGGGTGCAGCTGAAGCTTTCTTT. Translating it yields CASSGVGGAAEAFF. The chain couples TRBV6-1 to TRBJ1-1; D perhaps matches TRBD1 (5 bases). V lost 4 bases and J 6 bases, leaving 15 bases between the germline ends. This CDR3 is 14 amino acids long. Germline CDR1 and CDR2: MNHNS and SASEGT.